This entry describes one T cell receptor (beta chain). The sample is drawn from a study of identical twins. Template switching added a universal primer binding site, and final cDNA carried unique molecular identifiers. A single record per CDR3 protein comes from TCRdb applying MiXCR to the 5' RACE reads. The sample includes 500,000 to 550,000 distinct CDR3 sequences, approximately 20% of them seen just once. This sample was also put to use in a study of yellow fever vaccine responses in identical twins.

The source material was CD4+ T cells sorted from blood. The receptor was derived from a woman aged 18-29 years in good health.

CDR3: CASSERGSVGTDTQYF. CDR3 sequence (DNA): TGTGCCAGCAGTGAGCGAGGGAGTGTAGGCACAGATACGCAGTATTTT. The chain links TRBV6-1 to TRBJ2-3; TRBD2 is a possible D gene (5 bases). The CDR3 is 16 residues long. V lost 3 bases and J 1 base, leaving 14 bases between the germline ends. Germline assignment: CDR1 MNHNS and CDR2 SASEGT.